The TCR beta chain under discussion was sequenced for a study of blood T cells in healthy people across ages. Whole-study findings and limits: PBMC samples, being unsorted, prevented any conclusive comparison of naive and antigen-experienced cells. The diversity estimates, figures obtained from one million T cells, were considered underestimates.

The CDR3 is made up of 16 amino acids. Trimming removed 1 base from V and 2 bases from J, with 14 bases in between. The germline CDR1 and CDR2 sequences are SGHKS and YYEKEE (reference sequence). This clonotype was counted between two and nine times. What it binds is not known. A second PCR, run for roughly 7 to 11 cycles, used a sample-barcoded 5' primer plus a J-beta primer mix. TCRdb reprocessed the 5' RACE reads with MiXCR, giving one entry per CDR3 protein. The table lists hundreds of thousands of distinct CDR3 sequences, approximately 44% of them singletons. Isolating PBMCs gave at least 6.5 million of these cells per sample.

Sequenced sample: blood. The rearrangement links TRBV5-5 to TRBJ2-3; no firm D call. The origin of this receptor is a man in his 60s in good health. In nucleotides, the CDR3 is TGTGCCAGCAGCTTGACCTGGCAGGCGATCACAGATACGCAGTATTTT. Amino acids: CASSLTWQAITDTQYF.